What follows describes a single T cell receptor (beta chain). Its antigen is undetermined. The sample belongs to a study of blood T cells in healthy people across ages. Overall study context: With template switching, about one barcoded beta molecule was captured per two T cells. Broader study findings: Versus aged donors, long-lived donors had higher diversity and more naive CD4+ cells.

Drawing of peripheral blood yielded ten milliliters from each donor. Primers used in a second PCR of about 6 to 11 cycles were a sample-barcoded 5' primer and a J-beta primer mix. Tagging of each cDNA molecule was performed by a template-switch adaptor with 12 random nucleotides. TCRdb re-derived calls from the 5' RACE reads in MiXCR, one entry per CDR3 protein. Among about 640,000 distinct CDR3 sequences listed, under 70% were seen once. Source material: blood. The clonotype comes from a man in his 60s in good health.

The CDR3 bases are TGCGCCAGCAGCTTGGCGGGGCTAGGGAGCACAAGCAATGAGCAGTTCTTC. It translates to CASSLAGLGSTSNEQFF. The V call is TRBV5-1, the J call TRBJ2-1; D possibly matches TRBD1 or TRBD2 (5 bases each). Trimming cost V 0 bases and J 6 bases, with 19 bases left between them. The germline V gene has CDR1 SGHRS and CDR2 YFSETQ. This CDR3 contains 17 residues. Complete variable domain (other parts from reference TRBV5-1 and TRBJ2-1): KAGVTQTPRYLIKTRGQQVTLSCSPISGHRSVSWYQQTPGQGLQFLFEYFSETQRNKGNFPGRFSGRQFSNSRSEMNVSTLELGDSALYLCASSLAGLGSTSNEQFFGPGTRLTVL.